Detailed here is one T cell receptor beta chain. Its target is not known. The data belong to a study of post-analysis software for immune sequencing data. Study-wide results and limits: Samples prepared in the same batch strongly co-clustered by F measure. A few TRBV segments, TRBV5-6, TRBV5-1 and TRBV20-1 among them, were found more frequent in patients than controls. The normalized Chao1 diversity of multiple sclerosis patients was significantly lower than that of controls.

This CDR3 spans 12 amino acids. Trimming pared 3 bases from V and 5 bases from J, leaving 5 bases between. CDR1 SGHDN and CDR2 FVKESK come from the germline V gene. Libraries were made from TCR beta cDNA, and they carried unique molecular identifiers. TCRdb passed the PCR reads through MiXCR, listing each CDR3 protein once. The sample carries 750,000 to 950,000 distinct CDR3 sequences, 46% recorded once. The receptor was isolated from a girl aged 10-17 years with multiple sclerosis. This chain uses TRBV14 with TRBJ2-1; D call uncertain. Sample: blood. The CDR3, as DNA: TGTGCCAGCAGCCAGCTTGACAATGAGCAGTTCTTC. It yields the protein CASSQLDNEQFF.